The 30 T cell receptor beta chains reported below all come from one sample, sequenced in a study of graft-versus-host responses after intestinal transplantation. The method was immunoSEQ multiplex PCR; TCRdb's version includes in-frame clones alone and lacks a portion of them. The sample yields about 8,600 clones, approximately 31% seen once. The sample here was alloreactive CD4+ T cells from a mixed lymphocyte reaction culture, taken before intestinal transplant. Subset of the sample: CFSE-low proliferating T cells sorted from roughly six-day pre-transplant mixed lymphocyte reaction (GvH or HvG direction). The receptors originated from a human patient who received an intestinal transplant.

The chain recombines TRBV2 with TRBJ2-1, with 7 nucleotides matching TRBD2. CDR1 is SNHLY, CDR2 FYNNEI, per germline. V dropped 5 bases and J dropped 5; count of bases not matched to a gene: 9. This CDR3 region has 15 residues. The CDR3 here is CASSQALAANNEQFF. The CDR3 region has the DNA TGTGCCAGCAGTCAGGCCCTAGCGGCCAACAATGAGCAGTTCTTC.

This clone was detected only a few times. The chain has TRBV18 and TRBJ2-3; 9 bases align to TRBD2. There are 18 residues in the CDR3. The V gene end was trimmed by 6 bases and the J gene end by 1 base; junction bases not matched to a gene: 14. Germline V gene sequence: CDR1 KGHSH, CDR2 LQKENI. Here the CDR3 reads CASSTDHLGLARTDTQYF. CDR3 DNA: TGTGCCAGCTCTACCGACCATCTTGGACTAGCGCGCACAGATACGCAGTATTTT.

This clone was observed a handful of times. CDR3 DNA sequence: TGTGCCAGCAGCTTAGCGTTAGGAGGTACTAATGAAAAACTGTTTTTT. It is translated as CASSLALGGTNEKLFF. The V call is TRBV11-2, the J call TRBJ1-4; D gene unclear. This CDR3 is built from 16 residues. Germline loops: CDR1 SGHAT, CDR2 FQNNGV. The V gene lost 1 base and the J gene lost 2 bases, with 11 bases spanning the gap.

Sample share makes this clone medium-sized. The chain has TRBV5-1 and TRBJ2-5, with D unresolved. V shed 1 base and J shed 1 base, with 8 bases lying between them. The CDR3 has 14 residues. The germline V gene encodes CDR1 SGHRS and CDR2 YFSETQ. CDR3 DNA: TGCGCCAGCAGCTTGATGGGCAGCCAAGAGACCCAGTACTTC. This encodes CASSLMGSQETQYF.

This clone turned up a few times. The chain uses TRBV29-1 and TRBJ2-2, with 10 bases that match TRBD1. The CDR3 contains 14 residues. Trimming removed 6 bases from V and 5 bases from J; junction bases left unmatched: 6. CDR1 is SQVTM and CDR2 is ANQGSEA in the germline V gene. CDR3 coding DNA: TGCAGCGTGTCACCGGGACAGGGGACCGGGGAGCTGTTTTTT. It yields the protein CSVSPGQGTGELFF.

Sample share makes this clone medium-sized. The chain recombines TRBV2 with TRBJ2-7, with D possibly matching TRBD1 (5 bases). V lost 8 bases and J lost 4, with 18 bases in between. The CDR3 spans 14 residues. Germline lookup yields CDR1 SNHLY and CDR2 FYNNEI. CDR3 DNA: TGTGCCAGCGCCCGAGAGCAGGGATCGTACGAGCAGTACTTC. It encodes CASAREQGSYEQYF.

CDR3 residues: CASSPTRSGSGEQYF. Written as DNA, the CDR3 is TGTGCCAGCAGCCCCACCCGAAGCGGGAGTGGCGAGCAGTACTTC. V gene TRBV5-4 combines with J gene TRBJ2-7; TRBD2 matches at 8 bases. Germline CDR1 and CDR2: SGHNT and YYREEE (reference sequence). CDR3 length equals 15 residues. J gave up 6 bases and V 4 bases, and 12 bases lay outside the gene matches. Together with reference TRBV5-4 and TRBJ2-7, the CDR3 gives the full variable domain: ETGVTQSPTHLIKTRGQQVTLRCSSQSGHNTVSWYQQALGQGPQFIFQYYREEENGRGNFPPRFSGLQFPNYSSELNVNALELDDSALYLCASSPTRSGSGEQYFGPGTRLTVT.

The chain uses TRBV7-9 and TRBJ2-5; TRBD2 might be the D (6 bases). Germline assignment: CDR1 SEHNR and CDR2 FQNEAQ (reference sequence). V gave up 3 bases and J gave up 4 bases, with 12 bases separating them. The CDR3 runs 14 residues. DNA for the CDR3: TGTGCCAGCAGCTTGGGGGGTCATGGAGAGACCCAGTACTTC. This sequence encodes CASSLGGHGETQYF. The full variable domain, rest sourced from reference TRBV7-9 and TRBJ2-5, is DTGVSQNPRHKITKRGQNVTFRCDPISEHNRLYWYRQTLGQGPEFLTYFQNEAQLEKSRLLSDRFSAERPKGSFSTLEIQRTEQGDSAMYLCASSLGGHGETQYFGPGTRLLVL.

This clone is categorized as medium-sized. The CDR3 reads CASSLGGSFYNEQFF. In DNA, the CDR3 is TGCGCCAGCAGCTTGGGCGGGAGTTTCTACAATGAGCAGTTCTTC. The chain has TRBV5-1 and TRBJ2-1, with 7 bases matching TRBD2. V trimming: 0 bases; J trimming: 3 bases; junction bases outside the gene matches: 3. Germline V CDR1 and CDR2: SGHRS, YFSETQ. The CDR3 sequence is 15 residues long.

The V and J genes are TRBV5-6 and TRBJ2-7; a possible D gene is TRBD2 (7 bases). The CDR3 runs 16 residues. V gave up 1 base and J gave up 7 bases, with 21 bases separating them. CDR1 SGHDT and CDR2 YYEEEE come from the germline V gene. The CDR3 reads CASSLWVGGGLGEQYF. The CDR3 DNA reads TGTGCCAGCAGCTTGTGGGTTGGGGGGGGCCTCGGTGAGCAGTACTTC.

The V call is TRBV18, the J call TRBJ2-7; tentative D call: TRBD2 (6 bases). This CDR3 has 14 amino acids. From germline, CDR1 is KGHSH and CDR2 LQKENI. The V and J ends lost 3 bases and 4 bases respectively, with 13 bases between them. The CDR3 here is CASSPAGFGYEQYF. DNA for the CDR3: TGTGCCAGCTCACCGGCGGGGTTCGGGTACGAGCAGTACTTC.

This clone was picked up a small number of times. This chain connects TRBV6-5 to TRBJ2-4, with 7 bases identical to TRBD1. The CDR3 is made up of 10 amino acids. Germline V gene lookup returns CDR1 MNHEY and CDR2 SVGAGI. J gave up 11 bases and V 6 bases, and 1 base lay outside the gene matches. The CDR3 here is CASSDRVQYF. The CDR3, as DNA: TGTGCCAGCAGCGACAGGGTTCAGTACTTC.

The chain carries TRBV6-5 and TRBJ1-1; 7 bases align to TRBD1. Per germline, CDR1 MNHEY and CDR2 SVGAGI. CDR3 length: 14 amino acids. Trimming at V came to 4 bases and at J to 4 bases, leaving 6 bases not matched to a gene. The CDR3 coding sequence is TGTGCCAGCAGTTTCGCAGGGGGGATCACTGAAGCTTTCTTT. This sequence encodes CASSFAGGITEAFF.

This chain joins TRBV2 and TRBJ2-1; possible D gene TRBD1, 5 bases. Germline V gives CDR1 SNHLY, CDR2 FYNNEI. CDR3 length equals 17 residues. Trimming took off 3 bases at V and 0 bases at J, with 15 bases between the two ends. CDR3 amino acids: CASSEQATASSYNEQFF. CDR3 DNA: TGTGCCAGCAGTGAGCAGGCGACAGCTAGCTCCTACAATGAGCAGTTCTTC.

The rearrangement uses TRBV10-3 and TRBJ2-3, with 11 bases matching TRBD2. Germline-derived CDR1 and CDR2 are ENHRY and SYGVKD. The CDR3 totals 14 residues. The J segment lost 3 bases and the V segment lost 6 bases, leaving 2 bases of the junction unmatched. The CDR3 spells CAIRSSGRTDTQYF. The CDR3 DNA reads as TGTGCCATCAGATCTAGCGGGAGGACAGATACGCAGTATTTT.

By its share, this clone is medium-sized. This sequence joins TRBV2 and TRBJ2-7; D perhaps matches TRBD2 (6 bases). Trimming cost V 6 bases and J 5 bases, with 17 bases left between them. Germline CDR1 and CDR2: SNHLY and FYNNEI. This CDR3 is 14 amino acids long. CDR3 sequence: CASSRLEVENEQYF. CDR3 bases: TGTGCCAGCAGCAGACTAGAAGTAGAAAACGAGCAGTACTTC.

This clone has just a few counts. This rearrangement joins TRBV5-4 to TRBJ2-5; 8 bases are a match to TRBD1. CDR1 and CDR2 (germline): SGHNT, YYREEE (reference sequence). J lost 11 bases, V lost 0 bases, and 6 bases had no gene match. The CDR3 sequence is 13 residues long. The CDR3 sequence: CASSLGQGRVQYF. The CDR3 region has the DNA TGTGCCAGCAGCTTGGGACAGGGGCGGGTTCAGTACTTC.

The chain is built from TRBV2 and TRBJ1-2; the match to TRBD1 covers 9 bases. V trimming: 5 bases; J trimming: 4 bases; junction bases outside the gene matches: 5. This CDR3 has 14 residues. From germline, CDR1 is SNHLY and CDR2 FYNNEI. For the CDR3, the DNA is TGTGCCAGCAGTCCGGGACAGGGAACCTATGGCTACACCTTC. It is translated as CASSPGQGTYGYTF.

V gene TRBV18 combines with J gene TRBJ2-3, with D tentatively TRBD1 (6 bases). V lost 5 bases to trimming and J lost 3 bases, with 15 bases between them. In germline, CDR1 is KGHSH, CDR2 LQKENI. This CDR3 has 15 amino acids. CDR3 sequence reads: CASSTLQGRTDTQYF. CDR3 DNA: TGTGCCAGCTCAACACTTCAGGGGAGAACAGATACGCAGTATTTT.

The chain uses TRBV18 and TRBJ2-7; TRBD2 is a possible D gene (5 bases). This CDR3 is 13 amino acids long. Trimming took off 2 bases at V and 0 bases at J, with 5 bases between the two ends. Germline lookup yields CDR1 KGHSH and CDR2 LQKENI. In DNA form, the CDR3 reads TGTGCCAGCTCACCAGCGGGCTCCTACGAGCAGTACTTC. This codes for CASSPAGSYEQYF.

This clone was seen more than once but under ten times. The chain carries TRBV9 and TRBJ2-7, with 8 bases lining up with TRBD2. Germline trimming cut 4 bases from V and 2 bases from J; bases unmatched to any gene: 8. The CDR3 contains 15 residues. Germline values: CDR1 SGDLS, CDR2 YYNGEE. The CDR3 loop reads CASSTLSGDTYEQYF. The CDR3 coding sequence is TGTGCCAGCAGCACCCTTAGCGGGGATACCTACGAGCAGTACTTC.

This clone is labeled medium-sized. The CDR3 loop is CASRPQGLGEAFF. The DNA of the CDR3 is TGTGCCAGCAGGCCACAGGGGCTTGGTGAAGCTTTCTTT. J is TRBJ1-1 and V is TRBV2; 7 nucleotides match TRBD1. The CDR3 consists of 13 residues. J gave up 7 bases and V 6 bases, and 8 bases lay outside the gene matches. CDR1 SNHLY and CDR2 FYNNEI come from the germline V gene.

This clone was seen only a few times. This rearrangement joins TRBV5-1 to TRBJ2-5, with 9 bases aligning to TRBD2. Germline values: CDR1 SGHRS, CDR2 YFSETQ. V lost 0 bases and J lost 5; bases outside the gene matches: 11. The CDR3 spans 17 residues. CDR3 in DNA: TGCGCCAGCAGCTTGGGGTTGCTAGCGGGGCGCGGGGAGACCCAGTACTTC. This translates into CASSLGLLAGRGETQYF.

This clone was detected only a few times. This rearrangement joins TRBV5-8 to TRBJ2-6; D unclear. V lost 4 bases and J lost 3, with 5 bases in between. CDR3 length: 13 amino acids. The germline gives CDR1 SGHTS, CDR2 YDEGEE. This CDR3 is CASSPVGANVLTF. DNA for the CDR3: TGTGCCAGCAGCCCGGTTGGGGCCAACGTCCTGACTTTC.

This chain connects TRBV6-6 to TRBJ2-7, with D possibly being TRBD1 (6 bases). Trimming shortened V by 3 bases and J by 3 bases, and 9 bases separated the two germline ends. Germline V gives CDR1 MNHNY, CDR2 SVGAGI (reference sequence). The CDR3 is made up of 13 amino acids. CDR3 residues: CASSYGQLYEQYF. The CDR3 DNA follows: TGTGCCAGCAGTTATGGACAGCTCTACGAGCAGTACTTC.

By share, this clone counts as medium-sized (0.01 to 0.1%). DNA of the CDR3: TGTGCCACCAGCAGATCGGTAGGGGGCCGTGAGCAGTTCTTC. This gives the protein CATSRSVGGREQFF. The chain has TRBV15 and TRBJ2-1, with 7 bases aligning to TRBD1. The CDR3 has 14 amino acids. V dropped 2 bases and J dropped 9; count of bases not matched to a gene: 7. CDR1 LNHNV and CDR2 YYDKDF come from the germline V gene (reference sequence).

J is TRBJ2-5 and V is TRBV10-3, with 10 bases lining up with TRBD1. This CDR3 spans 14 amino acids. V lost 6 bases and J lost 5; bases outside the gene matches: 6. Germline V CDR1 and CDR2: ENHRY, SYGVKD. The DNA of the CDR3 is TGTGCCATCAGCGCGGGACAGGGGAGGGAGACCCAGTACTTC. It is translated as CAISAGQGRETQYF.

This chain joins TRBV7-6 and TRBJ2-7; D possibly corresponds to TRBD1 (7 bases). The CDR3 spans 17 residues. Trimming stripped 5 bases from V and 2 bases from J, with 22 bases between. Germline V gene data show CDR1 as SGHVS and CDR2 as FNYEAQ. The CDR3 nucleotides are TGTGCCAGCAGCCCCCAGGGGGGTTGGAGTGGCACCTACGAGCAGTACTTC. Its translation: CASSPQGGWSGTYEQYF.

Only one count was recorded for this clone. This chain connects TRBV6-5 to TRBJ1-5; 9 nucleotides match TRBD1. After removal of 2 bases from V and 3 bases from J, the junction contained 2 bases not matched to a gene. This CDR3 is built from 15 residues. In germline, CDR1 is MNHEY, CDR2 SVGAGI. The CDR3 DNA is TGTGCCAGCAGTTACCGGACAGGGGACAATCAGCCCCAGCATTTT. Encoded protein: CASSYRTGDNQPQHF.

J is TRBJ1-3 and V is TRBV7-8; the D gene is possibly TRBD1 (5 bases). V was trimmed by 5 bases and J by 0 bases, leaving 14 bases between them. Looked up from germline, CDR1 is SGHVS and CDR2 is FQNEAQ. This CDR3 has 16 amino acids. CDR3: CASSPDTGVSGNTIYF. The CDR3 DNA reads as TGTGCCAGCAGCCCTGATACGGGGGTCTCTGGAAACACCATATATTTT.